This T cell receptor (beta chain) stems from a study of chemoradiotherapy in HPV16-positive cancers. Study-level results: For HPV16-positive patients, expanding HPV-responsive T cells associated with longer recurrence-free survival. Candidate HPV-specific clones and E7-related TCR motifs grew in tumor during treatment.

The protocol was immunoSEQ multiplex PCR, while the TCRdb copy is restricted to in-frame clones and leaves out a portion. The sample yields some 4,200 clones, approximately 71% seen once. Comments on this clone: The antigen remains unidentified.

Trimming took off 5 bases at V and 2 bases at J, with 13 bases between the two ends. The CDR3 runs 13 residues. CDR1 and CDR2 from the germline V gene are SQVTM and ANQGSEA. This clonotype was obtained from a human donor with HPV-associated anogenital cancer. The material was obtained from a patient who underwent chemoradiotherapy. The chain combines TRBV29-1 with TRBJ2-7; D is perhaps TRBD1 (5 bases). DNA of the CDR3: TGCAGCGTTTCTGACAGAGGTACCTACGAGCAGTACTTC. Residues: CSVSDRGTYEQYF.